One sample yielded the 18 T cell receptor beta chains listed below, sequenced in a study of T cell responses to AZD1222 COVID-19 vaccine (dated by TCRdb to the early 2020s). The protocol used for the library was the immunoSEQ multiplex PCR assay. TCRdb mirrors the immuneACCESS table, restricted to in-frame sequences. Some clones are absent from its copies; in checked studies, under half trace to an unresolved V gene, and the reason for the others is unknown. Present in this sample are some 170,000 clones, about 93% of which were seen just once. The ten largest make up around 0.93% of the sample. This specimen's time point label, per the study, means: about 28 days (+/-7) after the second vaccine dose. Sample treatment or condition, as interpreted from the label and publication: meningococcal conjugate vaccine given as trial control. This material consisted of peripheral blood, taken 28 days after the second dose of the MenACWY control vaccine. The receptors were gathered from an adult who received the MenACWY meningococcal vaccine as a control.

The rearrangement joins TRBV24-1 to TRBJ2-3; the D is unclear. V shed 1 base and J shed 0 bases, with 10 bases lying between them. Germline CDR1 is KGHDR and CDR2 is SFDVKD. CDR3 length: 16 amino acids. DNA for the CDR3: TGTGCCACCAGTGATTTAGAGTTCGCCAGCACAGATACGCAGTATTTT. Its protein product is CATSDLEFASTDTQYF.

This clone was detected once. The chain is built from TRBV28 and TRBJ1-1, with D hard to call. In germline, CDR1 is MDHEN, CDR2 SYDVKM. Trimming took 2 bases from V and 6 from J, leaving 7 bases between them. The CDR3 covers 12 residues. In nucleotides, the CDR3 is TGTGCCAGCAGTTTACGGGAGCCTGAAGCTTTCTTT. It encodes CASSLREPEAFF.

The rearrangement uses TRBV7-2 and TRBJ1-2; D call uncertain. This CDR3 has 15 amino acids. The V and J ends lost 1 base and 4 bases respectively, with 13 bases between them. Germline V lookup: CDR1 SGHTA, CDR2 FQGNSA. The CDR3 region has the DNA TGTGCCAGCAGCTTAGAATCGTCAGGACGCTATGGCTACACCTTC. Protein: CASSLESSGRYGYTF.

J is TRBJ1-2 and V is TRBV4-1; D is possibly TRBD1 (5 bases). Trimming removed 0 bases from V and 2 bases from J, with 13 bases in between. Germline CDR1 MGHRA, CDR2 YSYEKL. The CDR3 spans 16 residues. CDR3 amino acids: CASSQDLIQGNYGYTF. The CDR3 DNA reads as TGCGCCAGCAGCCAAGATCTAATCCAGGGAAACTATGGCTACACCTTC.

The chain couples TRBV5-8 to TRBJ1-2; perhaps TRBD1 as D (6 bases). V was clipped by 4 bases and J by 4 bases, with 17 bases between them. Germline V gene sequence: CDR1 SGHTS, CDR2 YDEGEE. The CDR3 covers 15 residues. CDR3 sequence (DNA): TGTGCCAGCAGCCCCCTGACAGGAATACCCTATGGCTACACCTTC. Translation gives CASSPLTGIPYGYTF. Based on the CDR3 plus reference TRBV5-8 and TRBJ1-2, the full variable domain is EAGVTQSPTHLIKTRGQQATLRCSPISGHTSVYWYQQALGLGLQFLLWYDEGEERNRGNFPPRFSGRQFPNYSSELNVNALELEDSALYLCASSPLTGIPYGYTFGSGTRLTVV.

The J gene is TRBJ2-1, the V gene TRBV28, with TRBD2 matching 8 bases. There are 14 residues in the CDR3. V was pared by 5 bases and J by 9 bases, with 9 bases of the junction left unmatched. Looked up from germline, CDR1 is MDHEN and CDR2 is SYDVKM. CDR3 protein: CASSPTGGGAEQFF. The CDR3 nucleotides read TGTGCCAGCAGTCCGACCGGGGGGGGCGCTGAGCAGTTCTTC. Full variable domain (rest looked up from reference TRBV28 and TRBJ2-1): DVKVTQSSRYLVKRTGEKVFLECVQDMDHENMFWYRQDPGLGLRLIYFSYDVKMKEKGDIPEGYSVSREKKERFSLILESASTNQTSMYLCASSPTGGGAEQFFGPGTRLTVL.

V is TRBV30 and J is TRBJ2-2; perhaps TRBD1 as D (6 bases). Germline V gene sequence: CDR1 GTSNPN, CDR2 SVGIG (reference sequence). CDR3 length: 16 amino acids. The V end lost 7 bases, the J end lost 5 bases, and 23 bases lay between the germline ends. The CDR3 region is CASTATGSIVTGELFF. The CDR3 nucleotides read TGTGCCTCTACCGCCACAGGGTCTATAGTTACCGGGGAGCTGTTTTTT.

The chain links TRBV9 to TRBJ1-1; D remains unclear. The CDR3 consists of 15 residues. Deletions cut 4 bases from V and 4 bases from J, with 17 bases between. Germline-derived CDR1 and CDR2 are SGDLS and YYNGEE. The CDR3 DNA follows: TGTGCCAGCAGCCCCCAGGACGTTGCAGGCACTGAAGCTTTCTTT. Amino acids: CASSPQDVAGTEAFF.

The chain has TRBV5-5 and TRBJ2-1; possible D gene TRBD2, 5 bases. Per the germline V gene, CDR1 is SGHKS and CDR2 is YYEKEE (reference sequence). V shed 4 bases and J shed 1 base, with 12 bases lying between them. This CDR3 contains 15 residues. CDR3 nucleotide sequence: TGTGCCAGCAGCCTTCCGGGATCATCCTACAATGAGCAGTTCTTC. Encoded protein: CASSLPGSSYNEQFF.

V is TRBV30 and J is TRBJ1-6; the D is unclear. Per the germline V gene, CDR1 is GTSNPN and CDR2 is SVGIG (reference sequence). The V end lost 4 bases, the J end lost 0 bases, and 7 bases lay between the germline ends. The CDR3 covers 14 residues. The CDR3 spells CAWTAISYNSPLHF. The CDR3 bases are TGTGCCTGGACGGCCATCTCCTATAATTCACCCCTCCACTTT. Full variable domain (remainder filled in from reference TRBV30 and TRBJ1-6): SQTIHQWPATLVQPVGSPLSLECTVEGTSNPNLYWYRQAAGRGLQLLFYSVGIGQISSEVPQNLSASRPQDRQFILSSKKLLLSDSGFYLCAWTAISYNSPLHFGNGTRLTVT.

The chain's CDR3 is CASSSSTTDTQYF. The DNA for the CDR3 is TGTGCCAGCAGCTCCAGCACCACAGATACGCAGTATTTT. J is TRBJ2-3 and V is TRBV7-2; D is unresolved. V dropped 4 bases and J dropped 2 bases, with 7 bases sitting between them. Germline V lookup: CDR1 SGHTA, CDR2 FQGNSA. The CDR3 sequence is 13 residues long.

V usage is TRBV7-2 and J usage is TRBJ2-2; 9 positions agree with TRBD1. The CDR3 consists of 15 residues. J was trimmed by 1 base and V by 4 bases; bases with no gene match: 1. Germline V lookup: CDR1 SGHTA, CDR2 FQGNSA. The CDR3 here is CASSSGQGNTGELFF. CDR3 sequence (DNA): TGTGCCAGCAGCTCGGGACAGGGGAACACCGGGGAGCTGTTTTTT.

The chain uses TRBV19 and TRBJ1-1, with TRBD1 matching over 7 bases. CDR3 length equals 13 residues. Germline loops: CDR1 LNHDA, CDR2 SQIVND (reference sequence). The V gene end was trimmed by 10 bases and the J gene end by 3 bases; junction bases not matched to a gene: 8. CDR3 region: CATKRQGHTEAFF. The CDR3 DNA is TGTGCCACCAAAAGACAGGGCCACACTGAAGCTTTCTTT.

The chain combines TRBV5-4 with TRBJ1-1, with D perhaps matching TRBD1 (6 bases). The CDR3 is 14 amino acids. Trimming pared 4 bases from V and 5 bases from J, leaving 15 bases between. Looked up from germline, CDR1 is SGHNT and CDR2 is YYREEE (reference sequence). The CDR3 is CASSTGTQGTEAFF. The DNA for the CDR3 is TGTGCCAGCAGCACCGGGACACAGGGAACTGAAGCTTTCTTT.

DNA for the CDR3: TGTGCCAGCAGTTTATGGGGTAGCGGGGGGGCCAATGAGCAGTTCTTC. Amino acid sequence: CASSLWGSGGANEQFF. This chain connects TRBV28 to TRBJ2-1, with 11 bases matching TRBD2. With 0 bases clipped from V and 6 bases from J, the junction kept 4 bases outside the gene matches. The CDR3 has 16 amino acids. The germline V gene has CDR1 MDHEN and CDR2 SYDVKM.

The rearrangement uses TRBV15 and TRBJ1-2; D unclear. The CDR3 has 14 residues. Trimming removed 1 base at V and 4 bases at J, with 10 bases between. CDR1 is LNHNV, CDR2 YYDKDF, per germline (reference sequence). The CDR3 loop is CATSRAQAGYGYTF. Written as DNA, the CDR3 is TGTGCCACCAGCAGAGCCCAGGCCGGCTATGGCTACACCTTC.

The CDR3 here is CASSELAGISSTDTQYF. The CDR3, as DNA: TGTGCCAGCAGTGAACTAGCGGGGATATCTAGCACAGATACGCAGTATTTT. V gene TRBV6-1 combines with J gene TRBJ2-3, with 9 positions matching TRBD2. After removal of 2 bases from V and 0 bases from J, the junction contained 6 bases not matched to a gene. The germline V gene has CDR1 MNHNS and CDR2 SASEGT. CDR3 length: 17 residues.

This chain links TRBV12-3 or TRBV12-4 with TRBJ2-5, with D unclear. This CDR3 has 13 amino acids. V lost 2 bases, J lost 1 base, and 5 bases lay in between. CDR3 amino acids: CASSLSVQETQYF. In DNA, the CDR3 is TGTGCCAGCAGTTTATCAGTCCAAGAGACCCAGTACTTC.